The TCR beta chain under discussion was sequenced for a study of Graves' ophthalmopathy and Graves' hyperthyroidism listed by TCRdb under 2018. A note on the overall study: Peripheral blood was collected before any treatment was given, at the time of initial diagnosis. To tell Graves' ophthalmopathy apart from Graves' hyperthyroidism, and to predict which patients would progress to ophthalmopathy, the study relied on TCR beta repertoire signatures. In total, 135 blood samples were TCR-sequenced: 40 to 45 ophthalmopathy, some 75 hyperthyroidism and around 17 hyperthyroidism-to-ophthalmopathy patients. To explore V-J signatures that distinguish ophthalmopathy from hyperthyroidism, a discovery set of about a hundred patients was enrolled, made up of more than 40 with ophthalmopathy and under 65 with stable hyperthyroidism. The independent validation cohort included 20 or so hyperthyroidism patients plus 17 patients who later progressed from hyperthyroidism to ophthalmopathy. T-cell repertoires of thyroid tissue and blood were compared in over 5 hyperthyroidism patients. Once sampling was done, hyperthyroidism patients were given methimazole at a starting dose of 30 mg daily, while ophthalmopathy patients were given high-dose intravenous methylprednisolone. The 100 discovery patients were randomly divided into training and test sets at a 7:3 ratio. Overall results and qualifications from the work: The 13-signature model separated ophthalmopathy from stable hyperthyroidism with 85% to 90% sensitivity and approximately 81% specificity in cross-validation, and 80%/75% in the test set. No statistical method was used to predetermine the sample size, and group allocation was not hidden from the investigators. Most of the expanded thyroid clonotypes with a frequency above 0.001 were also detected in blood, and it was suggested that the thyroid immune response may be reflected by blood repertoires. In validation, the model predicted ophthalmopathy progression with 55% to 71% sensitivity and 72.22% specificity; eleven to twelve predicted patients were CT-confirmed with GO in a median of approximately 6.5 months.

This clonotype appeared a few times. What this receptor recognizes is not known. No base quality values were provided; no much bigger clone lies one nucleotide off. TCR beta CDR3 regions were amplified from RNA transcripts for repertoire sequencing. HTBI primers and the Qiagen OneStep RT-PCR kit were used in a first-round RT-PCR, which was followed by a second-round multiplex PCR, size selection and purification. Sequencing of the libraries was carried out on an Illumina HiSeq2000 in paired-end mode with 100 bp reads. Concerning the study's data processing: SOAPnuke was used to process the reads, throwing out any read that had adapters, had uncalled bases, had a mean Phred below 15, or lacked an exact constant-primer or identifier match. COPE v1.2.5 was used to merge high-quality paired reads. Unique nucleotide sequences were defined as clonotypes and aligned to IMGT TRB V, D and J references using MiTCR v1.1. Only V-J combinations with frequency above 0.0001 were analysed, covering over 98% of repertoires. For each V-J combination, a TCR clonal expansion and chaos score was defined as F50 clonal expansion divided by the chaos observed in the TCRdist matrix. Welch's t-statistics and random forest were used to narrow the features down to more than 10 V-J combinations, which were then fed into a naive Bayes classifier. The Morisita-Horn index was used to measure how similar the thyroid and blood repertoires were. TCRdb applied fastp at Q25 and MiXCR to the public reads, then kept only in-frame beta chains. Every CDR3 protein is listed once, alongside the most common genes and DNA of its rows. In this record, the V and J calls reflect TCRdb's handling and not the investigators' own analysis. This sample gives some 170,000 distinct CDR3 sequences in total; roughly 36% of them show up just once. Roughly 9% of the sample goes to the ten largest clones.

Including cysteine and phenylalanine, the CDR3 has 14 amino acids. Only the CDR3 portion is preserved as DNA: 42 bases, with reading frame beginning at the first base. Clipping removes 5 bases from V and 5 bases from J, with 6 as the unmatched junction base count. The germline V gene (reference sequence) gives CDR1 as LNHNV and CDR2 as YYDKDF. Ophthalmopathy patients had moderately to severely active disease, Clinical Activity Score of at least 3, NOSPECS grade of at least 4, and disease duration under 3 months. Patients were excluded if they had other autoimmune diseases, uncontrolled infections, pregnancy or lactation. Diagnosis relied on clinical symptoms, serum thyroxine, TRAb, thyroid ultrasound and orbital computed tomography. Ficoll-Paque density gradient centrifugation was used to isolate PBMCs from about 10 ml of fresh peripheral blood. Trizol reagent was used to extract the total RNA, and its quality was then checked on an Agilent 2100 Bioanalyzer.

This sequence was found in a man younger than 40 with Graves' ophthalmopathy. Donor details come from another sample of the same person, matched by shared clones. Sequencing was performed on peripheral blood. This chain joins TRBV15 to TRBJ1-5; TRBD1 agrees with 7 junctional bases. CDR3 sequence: CATSPRDSYQPQHF. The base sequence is TGTGCCACCAGCCCCAGGGACAGTTATCAGCCCCAGCATTTT.